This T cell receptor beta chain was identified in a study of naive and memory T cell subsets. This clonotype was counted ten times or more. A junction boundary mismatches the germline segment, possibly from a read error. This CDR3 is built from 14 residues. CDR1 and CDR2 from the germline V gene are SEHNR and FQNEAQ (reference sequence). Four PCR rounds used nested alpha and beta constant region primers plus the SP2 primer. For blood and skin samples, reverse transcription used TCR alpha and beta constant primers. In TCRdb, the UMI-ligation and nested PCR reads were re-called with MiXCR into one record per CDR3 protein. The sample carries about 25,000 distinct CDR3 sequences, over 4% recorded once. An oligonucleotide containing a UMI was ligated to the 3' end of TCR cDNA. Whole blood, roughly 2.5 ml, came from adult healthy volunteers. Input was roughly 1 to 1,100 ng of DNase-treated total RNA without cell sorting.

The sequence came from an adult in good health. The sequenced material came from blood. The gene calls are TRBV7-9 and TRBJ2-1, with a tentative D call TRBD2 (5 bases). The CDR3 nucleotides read TGTGCCAGCAGCTTAGAGGGAGTTGCAACCGAGCCGTTCTTC. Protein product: CASSLEGVATEPFF.